The 23 T cell receptor beta chains reported below all come from one sample, sequenced in a study of T-cell memory formation after mild COVID-19. TCRdb recomputed calls from the 5' RACE reads with MiXCR, one row per CDR3 protein. The sample records more than 250,000 distinct CDR3 sequences, 15% to 20% being singletons. Sequenced: PBMCs or a T cell subset sorted from them (not recorded which). All receptors derive from a man between 18 and 35 years old who had mild COVID-19 (a few samples of this study predate the infection). Cell type and time point are not known.

This clonotype was detected only a few times. J is TRBJ2-3 and V is TRBV7-2; D is perhaps TRBD1 (6 bases). CDR1 is SGHTA and CDR2 is FQGNSA in the germline V gene. V lost 8 bases and J 4 bases, leaving 22 bases between the germline ends. The CDR3 is 16 amino acids. CDR3 nucleotides: TGTGCCAGCTCATTTCTAGGGGGTCCGGTGGCAGATACGCAGTATTTT. This gives the protein CASSFLGGPVADTQYF.

In this sample, this clonotype turned up a few times. The V gene is TRBV18, the J gene TRBJ2-3; D is uncertain. Germline V gene data show CDR1 as KGHSH and CDR2 as LQKENI. V was clipped by 0 bases and J by 6 bases, with 4 bases between them. The CDR3 sequence is 12 residues long. The CDR3 DNA sequence: TGTGCCAGCTCACCACCGATGGATACGCAGTATTTT. Translating it yields CASSPPMDTQYF.

The chain carries TRBV7-2 and TRBJ2-4; D is perhaps TRBD1 (5 bases). V dropped 1 base and J dropped 7 bases, with 11 bases sitting between them. CDR1 and CDR2 from the germline V gene are SGHTA and FQGNSA. The CDR3 runs 14 residues. CDR3 amino acids: CASSLVQGSNIQYF. The CDR3 DNA sequence: TGTGCCAGCAGCTTAGTGCAGGGTTCGAACATTCAGTACTTC. Looking up the rest from reference TRBV7-2 and TRBJ2-4 gives the full variable domain: GAGVSQSPSNKVTEKGKDVELRCDPISGHTALYWYRQSLGQGLEFLIYFQGNSAPDKSGLPSDRFSAERTGGSVSTLTIQRTQQEDSAVYLCASSLVQGSNIQYFGAGTRLSVL.

This clonotype showed up many times. This sequence joins TRBV12-3 or TRBV12-4 and TRBJ2-5; 7 bases fit TRBD2. The CDR3 is 13 residues long. V was clipped by 5 bases and J by 6 bases; unmatched bases: 6. CDR3 coding DNA: TGTGCCAGCAGTCCTGGAGCGGGACAGACCCAGTACTTC. It translates to CASSPGAGQTQYF.

The chain joins TRBV6-1 to TRBJ1-2; D not resolved. V shed 0 bases and J shed 3 bases, with 11 bases lying between them. CDR1 and CDR2 from the germline V gene are MNHNS and SASEGT. The length of the CDR3 is 15 residues. The CDR3 bases are TGTGCCAGCAGTGAAGCGCCGGCGGAGCACTATGGCTACACCTTC. Its translation is CASSEAPAEHYGYTF.

This rearrangement joins TRBV7-9 to TRBJ2-1, with D tentatively TRBD1 (6 bases). V was cut by 1 base and J by 7 bases, with 17 bases left in between. Germline V gives CDR1 SEHNR, CDR2 FQNEAQ (reference sequence). The CDR3 extends over 16 amino acids. For the CDR3, the DNA is TGTGCCAGCAGCTTAGGGACAGTTTCCCCCGGGAATGAGCAGTTCTTC. Its translation: CASSLGTVSPGNEQFF.

This clonotype showed up just a few times. J is TRBJ2-2 and V is TRBV3-1; D not resolved. This CDR3 comprises 12 residues. Germline values: CDR1 LGHDT, CDR2 YNNKEL (reference sequence). The V end was cut by 5 bases, the J end by 8 bases, with 9 bases between. The CDR3 protein is CASSDGQGELFF. The CDR3 bases are TGTGCCAGCAGCGATGGGCAGGGGGAGCTGTTTTTT.

There are a few counts of this clonotype. The genes are TRBV7-6 and TRBJ1-5, with D possibly matching TRBD1 (5 bases). The CDR3 runs 16 residues. Trimming took 4 bases from V and 2 from J, leaving 15 bases between them. Germline CDR1 SGHVS, CDR2 FNYEAQ. The CDR3 reads CASSSGTDDRNQPQHF. The DNA for the CDR3 is TGTGCCAGCAGCTCCGGGACGGACGATCGCAATCAGCCCCAGCATTTT.

The CDR3 DNA sequence: TGTGCCAGTAGTATTCTAGAGGCAGGGTTTTCGCGCGGCTACACCTTC. It translates to CASSILEAGFSRGYTF. The chain is built from TRBV19 and TRBJ1-2; D may be TRBD1 (5 bases). V lost 3 bases and J 8 bases, leaving 22 bases between the germline ends. The germline CDR1 and CDR2 sequences are LNHDA and SQIVND (reference sequence). This CDR3 has 16 residues.

This clonotype was seen many times. The V call is TRBV5-1, the J call TRBJ2-5; tentatively, D is TRBD2 (6 bases). CDR1 is SGHRS and CDR2 is YFSETQ in the germline V gene. The CDR3 totals 14 residues. V was trimmed by 0 bases and J by 3 bases, leaving 9 bases between them. The DNA for the CDR3 is TGCGCCAGCAGCTTGGGGACTACTAAAGAGACCCAGTACTTC. It is translated as CASSLGTTKETQYF.

Here the CDR3 DNA reads TGTGCCAGCAGTAGCGGGGGAACGAACACCGGGGAGCTGTTTTTT. As protein: CASSSGGTNTGELFF. The chain carries TRBV12-3 or TRBV12-4 and TRBJ2-2, with 8 bases lining up with TRBD2. The length of the CDR3 is 15 residues. The V segment lost 5 bases and the J segment 0 bases; nucleotides outside the gene matches: 2.

This clonotype was seen only a few times. J is TRBJ2-5 and V is TRBV4-2, with TRBD1 identical over 7 bases. Trimming cost V 4 bases and J 2 bases; bases outside gene matches: 10. This CDR3 spans 16 amino acids. Germline lookup yields CDR1 LGHNA and CDR2 YNFKEQ. CDR3 nucleotide sequence: TGTGCCAGCAGCCCCCGGCAAGGGGGCCGGCAAGAGACCCAGTACTTC. It translates to CASSPRQGGRQETQYF.

This rearrangement joins TRBV4-3 to TRBJ1-1, with D possibly TRBD1 on 5 matching bases. The length of the CDR3 is 15 residues. Germline V gene sequence: CDR1 LGHNA, CDR2 YSLEER. The ends were cut back, 3 bases at V and 0 bases at J, with 11 bases in the middle. CDR3 nucleotides: TGCGCCAGCAGCCACTCCAGGGTCATGAACACTGAAGCTTTCTTT. Encoded protein: CASSHSRVMNTEAFF.

The chain joins TRBV12-3 or TRBV12-4 to TRBJ2-3, with 10 positions matching TRBD1. The junction had 8 bases not matched to a gene; V was cut back by 6 bases and J by 5 bases. The CDR3 runs 15 residues. This CDR3 is CASSPPWDRGDTQYF. The DNA of the CDR3 is TGTGCCAGCAGCCCTCCCTGGGACAGGGGAGATACGCAGTATTTT.

The chain recombines TRBV7-9 with TRBJ2-7, with D unclear. The germline gives CDR1 SEHNR, CDR2 FQNEAQ (reference sequence). This CDR3 has 14 residues. Trimming cost V 1 base and J 2 bases, with 9 bases left between them. The CDR3 DNA is TGTGCCAGCAGCTTAGGAGCGATCGCCTACGAGCAGTACGTC. This sequence encodes CASSLGAIAYEQYV.

A few counts support this clonotype. The chain links TRBV25-1 to TRBJ2-3; the match to TRBD2 covers 11 bases. V was clipped by 4 bases and J by 6 bases; unmatched bases: 12. The CDR3 sequence is 17 residues long. Per the germline V gene, CDR1 is MGHDK and CDR2 is SYGVNS. The CDR3 DNA follows: TGTGCCAGCAGTGGTACTAGCGGGGGTCGGTATAGGGATACGCAGTATTTT. Translated: CASSGTSGGRYRDTQYF. The variable domain in full, completed from reference TRBV25-1 and TRBJ2-3, reads EADIYQTPRYLVIGTGKKITLECSQTMGHDKMYWYQQDPGMELHLIHYSYGVNSTEKGDLSSESTVSRIRTEHFPLTLESARPSHTSQYLCASSGTSGGRYRDTQYFGPGTRLTVL.

The J gene is TRBJ1-2, the V gene TRBV28; 8 nucleotides line up with TRBD1. Germline values: CDR1 MDHEN, CDR2 SYDVKM. This CDR3 spans 16 amino acids. The ends lost 10 bases at V and 4 bases at J; junction bases unmatched: 17. The CDR3 protein is CATVAVQGAFVYGYTF. In DNA, the CDR3 is TGTGCCACCGTCGCGGTTCAGGGGGCTTTTGTCTATGGCTACACCTTC.

Only one count was recorded for this clonotype. V gene TRBV25-1 combines with J gene TRBJ1-2; D call uncertain. V lost 11 bases and J lost 8, with 21 bases in between. CDR3 length: 13 amino acids. From germline, CDR1 is MGHDK and CDR2 SYGVNS. CDR3 amino acids: CAAARASGMGYTF. CDR3 in DNA: TGTGCCGCGGCCCGGGCTAGCGGGATGGGCTACACCTTC.

This clonotype was found a few times. This chain uses TRBV5-1 with TRBJ2-7, with TRBD1 matching over 7 bases. J was trimmed by 5 bases and V by 0 bases; bases with no gene match: 8. The CDR3 length is 15 residues. In germline, CDR1 is SGHRS, CDR2 YFSETQ. The DNA of the CDR3 is TGCGCCAGCAGCTTGGGCCTGACAGGGCGGCACGAGCAGTACTTC. Translated: CASSLGLTGRHEQYF.

This clonotype has only a few counts. The gene calls are TRBV7-2 and TRBJ2-3, with 13 bases fitting TRBD2. Germline assignment: CDR1 SGHTA and CDR2 FQGNSA. The CDR3 covers 15 residues. With 5 bases clipped from V and 4 bases from J, the junction kept 3 bases outside the gene matches. CDR3 nucleotide sequence: TGTGCCAGCAGCGGGACTAGCGGGGAGGCAGATACGCAGTATTTT. Its translation: CASSGTSGEADTQYF.

V is TRBV9 and J is TRBJ2-5, with 7 bases identical to TRBD1. The V segment lost 4 bases and the J segment 7 bases; nucleotides outside the gene matches: 10. This CDR3 has 14 residues. Germline V gives CDR1 SGDLS, CDR2 YYNGEE. The CDR3 bases are TGTGCCAGCAGCTTCAGAGGACAGGTGGGGACCCAGTACTTC. Amino acids: CASSFRGQVGTQYF.

The V call is TRBV6-1, the J call TRBJ2-7; possible D gene TRBD2, 5 bases. CDR3 length: 14 amino acids. Trimming left V 2 bases short and J 5 bases short, with 13 bases between. The germline gives CDR1 MNHNS, CDR2 SASEGT. CDR3 coding DNA: TGTGCCAGCAGTGAATATGGGTCCGGGGACGAGCAGTACGTC. Protein product: CASSEYGSGDEQYV.

The rearrangement joins TRBV7-9 to TRBJ1-4; maybe TRBD1 (6 bases). The CDR3 covers 14 residues. CDR1 is SEHNR and CDR2 is FQNEAQ in the germline V gene (reference sequence). Deletions cut 10 bases from V and 4 bases from J, with 16 bases between. The CDR3 here is CATQRGTHNEKLFF. The CDR3 nucleotides are TGTGCCACCCAGAGGGGGACCCATAATGAAAAACTGTTTTTT.